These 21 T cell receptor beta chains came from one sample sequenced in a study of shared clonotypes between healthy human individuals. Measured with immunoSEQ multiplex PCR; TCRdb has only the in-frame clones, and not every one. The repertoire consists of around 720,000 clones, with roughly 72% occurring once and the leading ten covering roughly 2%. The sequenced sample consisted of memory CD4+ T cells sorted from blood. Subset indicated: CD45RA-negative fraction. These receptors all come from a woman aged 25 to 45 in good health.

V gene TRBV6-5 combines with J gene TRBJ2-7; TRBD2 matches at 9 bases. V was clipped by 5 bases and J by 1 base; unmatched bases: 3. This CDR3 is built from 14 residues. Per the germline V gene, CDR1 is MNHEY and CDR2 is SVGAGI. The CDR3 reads CASSTSGRSYEQYF. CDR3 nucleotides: TGTGCCAGCAGTACTAGCGGGCGTTCCTACGAGCAGTACTTC.

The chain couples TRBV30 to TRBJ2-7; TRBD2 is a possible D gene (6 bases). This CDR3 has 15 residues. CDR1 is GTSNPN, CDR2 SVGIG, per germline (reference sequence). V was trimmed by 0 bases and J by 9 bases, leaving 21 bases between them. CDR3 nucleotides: TGTGCCTGGAGTGTCCGTGGTGCGGGACCTTCGGGGCAGTACTTC. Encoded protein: CAWSVRGAGPSGQYF.

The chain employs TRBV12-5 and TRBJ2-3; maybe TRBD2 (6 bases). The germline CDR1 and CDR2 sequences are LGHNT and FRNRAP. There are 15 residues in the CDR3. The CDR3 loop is CGIHRTSSSTDTQYF. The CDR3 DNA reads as TGTGGAATACATCGAACTAGCTCCTCCACAGATACGCAGTATTTT.

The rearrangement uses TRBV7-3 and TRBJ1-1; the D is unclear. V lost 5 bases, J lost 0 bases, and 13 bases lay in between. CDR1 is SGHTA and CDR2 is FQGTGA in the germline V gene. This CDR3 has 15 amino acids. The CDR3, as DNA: TGTGCCAGCAGCACCGTCGGGAGGATGAACACTGAAGCTTTCTTT. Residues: CASSTVGRMNTEAFF.

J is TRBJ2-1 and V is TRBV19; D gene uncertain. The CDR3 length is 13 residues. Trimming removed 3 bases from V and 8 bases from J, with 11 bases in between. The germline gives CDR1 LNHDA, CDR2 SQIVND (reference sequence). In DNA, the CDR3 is TGTGCCAGTAGTATTTCCCGATGGGATGAGCAGTTCTTC. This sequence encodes CASSISRWDEQFF.

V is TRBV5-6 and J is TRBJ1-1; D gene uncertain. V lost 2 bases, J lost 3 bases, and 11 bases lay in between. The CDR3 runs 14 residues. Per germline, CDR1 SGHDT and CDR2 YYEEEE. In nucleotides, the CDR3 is TGTGCCAGCAGCTTAGGCGCACGGGACACTGAAGCTTTCTTT. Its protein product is CASSLGARDTEAFF.

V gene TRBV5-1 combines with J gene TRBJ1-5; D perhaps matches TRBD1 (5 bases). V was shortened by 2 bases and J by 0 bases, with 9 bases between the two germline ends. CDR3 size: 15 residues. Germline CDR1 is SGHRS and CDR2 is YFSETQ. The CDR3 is CASSFNGGSNQPQHF. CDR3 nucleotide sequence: TGCGCCAGCAGCTTTAACGGGGGTAGCAATCAGCCCCAGCATTTT.

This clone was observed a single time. The CDR3 DNA is TGTGCCAGCAGCTTGTTTTCCGGCCCGAGAGGGTATGGCTACACCTTC. Its translation: CASSLFSGPRGYGYTF. The rearrangement uses TRBV5-6 and TRBJ1-2; D uncertain. This CDR3 comprises 16 residues. V lost 1 base, J lost 5 bases, and 18 bases lay in between. Germline CDR1 reads SGHDT; CDR2 reads YYEEEE.

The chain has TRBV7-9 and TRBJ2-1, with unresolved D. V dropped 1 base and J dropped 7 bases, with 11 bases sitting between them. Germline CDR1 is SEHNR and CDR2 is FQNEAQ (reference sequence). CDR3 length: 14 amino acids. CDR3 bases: TGTGCCAGCAGCTTAGTAGGCCAAGGGAATGAGCAGTTCTTC. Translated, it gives CASSLVGQGNEQFF.

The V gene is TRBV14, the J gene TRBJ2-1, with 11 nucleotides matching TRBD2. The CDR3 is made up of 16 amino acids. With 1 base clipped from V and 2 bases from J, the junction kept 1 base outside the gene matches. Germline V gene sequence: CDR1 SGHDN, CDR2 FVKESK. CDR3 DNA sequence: TGTGCCAGCAGCCAAGTAGCGGGAGGGCCCTACAATGAGCAGTTCTTC. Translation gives CASSQVAGGPYNEQFF.

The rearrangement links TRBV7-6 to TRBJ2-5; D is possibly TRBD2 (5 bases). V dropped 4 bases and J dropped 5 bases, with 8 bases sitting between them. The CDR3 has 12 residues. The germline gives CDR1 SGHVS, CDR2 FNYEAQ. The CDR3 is CASSSSLETQYF. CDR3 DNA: TGTGCCAGCAGCTCTAGCTTGGAGACCCAGTACTTC.

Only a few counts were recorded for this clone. The CDR3 bases are TGTGCCAGCACTCAATCCCCGGGGAAGAATGGCTACGAGCAGTACTTC. Translation: CASTQSPGKNGYEQYF. The chain uses TRBV7-8 and TRBJ2-7; TRBD2 is a possible D gene (5 bases). CDR3 size: 16 residues. Trimming left V 7 bases short and J 3 bases short, with 22 bases between. From germline, CDR1 is SGHVS and CDR2 FQNEAQ.

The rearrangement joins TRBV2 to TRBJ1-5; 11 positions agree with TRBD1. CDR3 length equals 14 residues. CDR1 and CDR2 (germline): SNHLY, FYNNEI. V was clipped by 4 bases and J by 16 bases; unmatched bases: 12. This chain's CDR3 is CASSAGQGARSGHF. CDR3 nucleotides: TGTGCCAGCAGTGCTGGACAGGGGGCCCGTAGTGGACATTTT.

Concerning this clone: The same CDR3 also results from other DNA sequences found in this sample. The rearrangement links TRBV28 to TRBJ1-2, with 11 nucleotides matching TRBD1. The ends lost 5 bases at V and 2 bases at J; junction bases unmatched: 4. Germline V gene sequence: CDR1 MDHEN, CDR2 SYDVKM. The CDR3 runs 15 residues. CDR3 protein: CASSTRDRGNYGYTF. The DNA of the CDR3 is TGTGCCAGCAGTACCCGGGACAGGGGGAACTATGGCTACACCTTC.

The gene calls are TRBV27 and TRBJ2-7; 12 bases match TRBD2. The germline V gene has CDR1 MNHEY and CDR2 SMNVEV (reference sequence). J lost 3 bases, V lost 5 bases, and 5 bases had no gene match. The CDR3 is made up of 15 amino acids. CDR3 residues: CASSEGLAGFYEQYF. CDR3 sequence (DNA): TGTGCCAGCAGTGAGGGACTAGCGGGTTTCTACGAGCAGTACTTC.

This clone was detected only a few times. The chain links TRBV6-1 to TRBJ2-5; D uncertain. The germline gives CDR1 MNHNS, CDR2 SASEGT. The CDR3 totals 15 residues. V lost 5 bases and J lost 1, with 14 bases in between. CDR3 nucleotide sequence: TGTGCCAGCAGTAGTCTCTTCAAGGTCCAAGAGACCCAGTACTTC. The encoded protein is CASSSLFKVQETQYF.

CDR3 in amino acids: CASSQDHVTQYF. DNA of the CDR3: TGCGCCAGCAGCCAAGACCATGTTACGCAGTATTTT. The chain carries TRBV4-1 and TRBJ2-3, with D unresolved. Trimming removed 0 bases from V and 8 bases from J, with 6 bases in between. Germline V gene data show CDR1 as MGHRA and CDR2 as YSYEKL. CDR3 length: 12 amino acids.

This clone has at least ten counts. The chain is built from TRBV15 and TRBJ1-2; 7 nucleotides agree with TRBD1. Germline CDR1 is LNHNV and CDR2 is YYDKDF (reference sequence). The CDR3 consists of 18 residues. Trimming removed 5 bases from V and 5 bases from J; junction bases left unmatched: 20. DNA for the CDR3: TGTGCCACCAGCCTTCAAAGGGCAGGGGGACTCCTTTGGTATGGCTACACCTTC. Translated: CATSLQRAGGLLWYGYTF.

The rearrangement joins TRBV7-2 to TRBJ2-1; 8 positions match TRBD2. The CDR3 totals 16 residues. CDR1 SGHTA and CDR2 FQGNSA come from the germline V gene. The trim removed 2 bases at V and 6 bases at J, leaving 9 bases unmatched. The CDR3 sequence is CASSLSALAASNEQFF. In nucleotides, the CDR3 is TGTGCCAGCAGCTTATCCGCACTAGCGGCCTCCAATGAGCAGTTCTTC.

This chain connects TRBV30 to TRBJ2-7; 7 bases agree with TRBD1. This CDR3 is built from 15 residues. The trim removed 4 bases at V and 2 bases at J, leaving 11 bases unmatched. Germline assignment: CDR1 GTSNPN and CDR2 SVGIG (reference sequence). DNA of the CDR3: TGTGCCTGGACTCCCCCCGGGACAGTACCCTACGAGCAGTACTTC. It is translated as CAWTPPGTVPYEQYF. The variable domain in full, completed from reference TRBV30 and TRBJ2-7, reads SQTIHQWPATLVQPVGSPLSLECTVEGTSNPNLYWYRQAAGRGLQLLFYSVGIGQISSEVPQNLSASRPQDRQFILSSKKLLLSDSGFYLCAWTPPGTVPYEQYFGPGTRLTVT.

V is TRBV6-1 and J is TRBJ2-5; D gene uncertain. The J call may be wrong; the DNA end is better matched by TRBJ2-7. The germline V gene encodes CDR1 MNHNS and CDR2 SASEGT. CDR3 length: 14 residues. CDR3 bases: TGTGCCAGCAGTGTCACATTACTTGACTACGAGCAGTACTTC. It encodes CASSVTLLDYEQYF.